The rows below give T cell receptor beta chains drawn from one sample of a study of T cells expressing NK-cell markers. From the 5' RACE reads, TCRdb lists one entry per CDR3 protein and no DNA. The sample includes 300,000 to 450,000 distinct CDR3 sequences. The sequencing sample was made of blood T cells: a sorted CD56 or NKG2C T cell subset, CD4+ or CD8+ T cells, or bulk PBMC T cells (not recorded which). These receptors originate from a man aged 18-75 years in good health. Each CDR3 is given with its conserved first and last residue.

j_call,cdr3_length,v_call,cdr3_aa
TRBJ1-1,13,TRBV3-1,CASSQDAGTRVFF
TRBJ2-1,14,TRBV9,CASSQFQGYNEQFF
TRBJ2-1,17,TRBV4-2,CASSQGPRTSSYNEQFF
TRBJ2-1,14,TRBV29-1,CSVDFRGAVNEQFF
TRBJ2-3,16,TRBV4-1,CASSQAQRGLTDTQYF
TRBJ1-2,14,TRBV10-3,CAISEEQGYYGYTF
TRBJ2-2,17,TRBV18,CASSPLTPSSSTGELFF
TRBJ2-1,14,TRBV20-1,CSALVSGPLDEQFF
TRBJ2-5,14,TRBV5-1,CASSYGMNQETQYF
TRBJ2-1,17,TRBV24-1,CATSDPPDRAPSNEQFF
TRBJ1-1,15,TRBV20-1,CSAAGTGARKTEAFF